A single sample is the source of the 23 T cell receptor beta chains below, sequenced in a study of molecular identifiers for immune sequencing clone quantification (dated by TCRdb to 2016 to 2018). To prepare the library, PCR was applied. The sample was run on an Illumina HiSeq 4000. In TCRdb, the public reads were trimmed at Q25 with fastp and aligned with MiXCR, with productive beta chains retained. Merged by CDR3 protein, the rows form single entries marked with the most common genes and DNA. The sample table lists under 600,000 distinct CDR3 sequences, roughly a fifth of them with a count of one. The top ten clonotypes cover 0.7% to 1% of the sample. The specimen sequenced was naive CD8+ T cells from blood, with Jurkat cell RNA spiked in. This sample's cell subset or site label indicates: FACS-sorted CD8+CD4-CCR7+CD45RA+ naive T cells. The source of these receptors is a human donor in good health. Some libraries in this study had Jurkat cell RNA spiked in.

This clonotype has just a few counts. At one of its ends the junction is not consistent with the germline gene, which may arise from a read error. This chain connects TRBV7-6 to TRBJ1-5, with D tentatively TRBD1 (5 bases). Germline V gene sequence: CDR1 SGHVS, CDR2 FNYEAQ. The CDR3 has 13 amino acids. CDR3 protein: CASSLAPGRPMYF. The CDR3 DNA follows: TGTGCCAGCAGCTTAGCACCGGGACGCCCGATGTATTTT.

In this sample, this clonotype turned up a few times. The chain couples TRBV2 to TRBJ1-4, with D uncertain. This CDR3 contains 15 residues. Germline V lookup: CDR1 SNHLY, CDR2 FYNNEI. V lost 1 base and J lost 3, with 9 bases in between. CDR3 amino acids: CASSEGEEANEKLFF. In DNA form, the CDR3 reads TGTGCCAGCAGTGAAGGGGAGGAAGCTAATGAAAAACTGTTTTTT.

This clonotype was picked up a small number of times. The DNA for the CDR3 is TGTGCCAGCCTGGGGCAATGGGGAGGGCACCAAGAGACCCAGTACTTC. This gives the protein CASLGQWGGHQETQYF. V and J are TRBV7-9 and TRBJ2-5, with 7 positions matching TRBD2. J lost 0 bases, V lost 8 bases, and 12 bases had no gene match. CDR1 is SEHNR and CDR2 is FQNEAQ in the germline V gene (reference sequence). CDR3 length equals 16 residues.

On this clonotype itself: A much more abundant neighbour one base away suggests this may be a read error. V gene TRBV20-1 combines with J gene TRBJ2-7; 9 bases are a match to TRBD2. Germline CDR1 is DFQATT and CDR2 is SNEGSKA (reference sequence). The CDR3 has 18 residues. V was clipped by 6 bases and J by 5 bases; unmatched bases: 23. The chain's CDR3 is CSAVAGATLSGSTDEQYF. The CDR3 DNA reads TGCAGTGCGGTAGCGGGCGCGACTCTTAGCGGGAGTACGGACGAGCAGTACTTC.

Only a few counts were recorded for this clonotype. This chain joins TRBV6-2 or TRBV6-3 and TRBJ2-7; 9 bases are shared with TRBD2. This CDR3 spans 12 amino acids. J was trimmed by 7 bases and V by 6 bases; bases with no gene match: 4. The germline CDR1 and CDR2 sequences are MNHEY and SVGEGT. The CDR3 sequence: CASRPLAGEQYF. The DNA of the CDR3 is TGTGCCAGCAGACCCCTAGCGGGAGAGCAGTACTTC.

Turning to this clonotype: A read error may explain this, as a much larger clone is one base away. V is TRBV12-3 or TRBV12-4 and J is TRBJ2-5; weak D call: TRBD2 (6 bases). V was pared by 7 bases and J by 2 bases, with 17 bases between. The length of the CDR3 is 15 residues. CDR3 in amino acids: CASIGGTEWQETQYF. The CDR3 DNA is TGTGCCAGCATCGGCGGGACCGAGTGGCAAGAGACCCAGTACTTC.

Concerning this clonotype: A much larger clone is a single base away; this may be a read error. The chain carries TRBV25-1 and TRBJ2-3; the D gene is possibly TRBD2 (5 bases). CDR3 length: 15 amino acids. Trimming shortened V by 8 bases and J by 4 bases, and 19 bases separated the two germline ends. CDR1 MGHDK and CDR2 SYGVNS come from the germline V gene. The CDR3 DNA follows: TGTGCCAGCGGTGCACACTCTAGCAACTCAGATACGCAGTATTTT. It yields the protein CASGAHSSNSDTQYF.

This clonotype was observed a handful of times. This chain joins TRBV9 and TRBJ1-2; unclear D gene. The length of the CDR3 is 16 residues. Per germline, CDR1 SGDLS and CDR2 YYNGEE. The germline V and J ends were trimmed by 3 bases and 4 bases, with 19 bases remaining between them. The CDR3 sequence: CASSDSLNQALYGYTF. The CDR3, as DNA: TGTGCCAGCAGCGATTCCCTCAATCAAGCCCTCTATGGCTACACCTTC.

The chain has TRBV6-6 and TRBJ1-5; a weak D match, TRBD1 (5 bases). Germline V gene sequence: CDR1 MNHNY, CDR2 SVGAGI (reference sequence). Deletions cut 5 bases from V and 0 bases from J, with 14 bases between. The CDR3 totals 16 residues. Here the CDR3 reads CASSPERGLSNQPQHF. The DNA for the CDR3 is TGTGCCAGCAGTCCGGAGAGGGGTCTTAGCAATCAGCCCCAGCATTTT.

This clonotype was picked up many times. The CDR3, as DNA: TGCGCCAGCAGCCCGGGCCCGGGCACAGATACGCAGTATTTT. Amino acid sequence: CASSPGPGTDTQYF. The genes are TRBV4-3 and TRBJ2-3; D is unclear. Germline CDR1 LGHNA, CDR2 YSLEER. Trimming stripped 4 bases from V and 1 base from J, with 9 bases between. This CDR3 is 14 amino acids long.

This clonotype was detected many times. This chain connects TRBV9 to TRBJ1-1; D call uncertain. Germline V gene lookup returns CDR1 SGDLS and CDR2 YYNGEE. Trimming pared 0 bases from V and 3 bases from J, leaving 9 bases between. The CDR3 totals 14 residues. The CDR3: CASSVGTMDTEAFF. The CDR3 nucleotides read TGTGCCAGCAGCGTAGGGACGATGGACACTGAAGCTTTCTTT.

This clonotype showed up many times. V is TRBV5-1 and J is TRBJ2-1, with TRBD2 matching 10 bases. There are 16 residues in the CDR3. V was clipped by 0 bases and J by 7 bases; unmatched bases: 7. Germline assignment: CDR1 SGHRS and CDR2 YFSETQ. DNA of the CDR3: TGCGCCAGCAGCTTGGCCCGGACTAGCGGTACGAATGAGCAGTTCTTC. Translating it yields CASSLARTSGTNEQFF. Full variable domain (missing parts from reference TRBV5-1 and TRBJ2-1): KAGVTQTPRYLIKTRGQQVTLSCSPISGHRSVSWYQQTPGQGLQFLFEYFSETQRNKGNFPGRFSGRQFSNSRSEMNVSTLELGDSALYLCASSLARTSGTNEQFFGPGTRLTVL.

On this clonotype itself: One end of the junction fails to match germline, which may point to a read error. The genes are TRBV27 and TRBJ2-3; 10 nucleotides match TRBD2. CDR3 size: 16 residues. Germline V CDR1 and CDR2: MNHEY, SMNVEV (reference sequence). The CDR3 DNA is TGTGCCAGCAGTAGTTCTAGCGGGAGCGCTTGGGGTGAGCAGCTCTTC. Amino acid sequence: CASSSSSGSAWGEQLF.

This clonotype was found many times. The chain is built from TRBV12-3 or TRBV12-4 and TRBJ1-5, with 7 bases matching TRBD1. The ends lost 6 bases at V and 2 bases at J; junction bases unmatched: 7. The CDR3 is 15 amino acids. CDR3 residues: CASSKQGLGNQPQHF. DNA of the CDR3: TGTGCCAGCAGCAAACAGGGGCTAGGCAATCAGCCCCAGCATTTT.

Many counts were recorded for this clonotype. The chain has TRBV19 and TRBJ1-1; possible D gene TRBD1, 6 bases. Germline lookup yields CDR1 LNHDA and CDR2 SQIVND (reference sequence). The CDR3 runs to 15 residues. V was shortened by 5 bases and J by 3 bases, with 16 bases between the two germline ends. The CDR3 DNA sequence: TGTGCCAGTAGTCCGGCGGACAGTGCCGACACTGAAGCTTTCTTT. Its protein is CASSPADSADTEAFF.

The DNA for the CDR3 is TGTGCCAGCAGCCGGGGGACTAGCCAAGAGACCCAGTACTTC. Its translation is CASSRGTSQETQYF. The rearrangement joins TRBV9 to TRBJ2-5, with 8 bases that match TRBD2. The CDR3 covers 14 residues. V was pared by 4 bases and J by 1 base, with 3 bases of the junction left unmatched. Germline V gives CDR1 SGDLS, CDR2 YYNGEE.

This clonotype came up a few times. The chain is built from TRBV9 and TRBJ2-2; D is possibly TRBD1 or TRBD2 (5 bases each). The V gene's germline CDR1 is SGDLS and CDR2 YYNGEE. Trimming left V 4 bases short and J 6 bases short, with 19 bases between. The CDR3 length is 16 residues. In DNA, the CDR3 is TGTGCCAGCAGCCCGCCGGGACGGATCTCCTCCGGGGAGCTGTTTTTT. Encoded protein: CASSPPGRISSGELFF.

This clonotype appeared a few times. V and J are TRBV7-9 and TRBJ1-1; D remains unclear. V shed 3 bases and J shed 8 bases, with 13 bases lying between them. CDR1 SEHNR and CDR2 FQNEAQ come from the germline V gene (reference sequence). The CDR3 is made up of 13 amino acids. The chain's CDR3 is CASSLTVGPEAFF. The CDR3 DNA is TGTGCCAGCAGCTTGACGGTCGGACCCGAAGCTTTCTTT.

In its sample, this clonotype was seen many times. The V and J genes are TRBV12-3 or TRBV12-4 and TRBJ2-3; D ambiguous. With 5 bases removed from V and 0 bases from J, the gap between germline ends came to 12 bases. The CDR3 has 15 residues. CDR3 bases: TGTGCCAGCAGTCCTACAGACACTAGCACAGATACGCAGTATTTT. The encoded protein is CASSPTDTSTDTQYF.

This clonotype was found a few times. V usage is TRBV27 and J usage is TRBJ2-5, with 9 bases matching TRBD2. The CDR3 has 17 amino acids. Germline trimming cut 2 bases from V and 1 base from J; bases unmatched to any gene: 8. CDR1 is MNHEY, CDR2 SMNVEV, per germline (reference sequence). CDR3 protein: CASSLIGLAPLQETQYF. The CDR3 DNA reads TGTGCCAGCAGTTTAATTGGACTAGCGCCTCTCCAAGAGACCCAGTACTTC.

V and J are TRBV4-3 and TRBJ2-7; unclear D gene. There are 15 residues in the CDR3. CDR1 and CDR2 (germline): LGHNA, YSLEER. Trimming removed 0 bases from V and 2 bases from J, with 11 bases in between. CDR3 sequence: CASSQDRHATYEQYF. The CDR3 DNA reads TGCGCCAGCAGCCAAGACAGGCATGCCACCTACGAGCAGTACTTC.

This clonotype was seen a few times. At one boundary the junction diverges from the germline segment, which might be a read error. This chain uses TRBV27 with TRBJ2-7; the D is unclear. CDR3 length equals 13 residues. Germline CDR1 MNHEY, CDR2 SMNVEV (reference sequence). The CDR3 nucleotides are TGTGCCAGCAGTCCCACTCGAGGCTACGGGCAGTACTTC. Protein sequence: CASSPTRGYGQYF.

This clonotype showed up just a few times. The chain has TRBV27 and TRBJ2-7; D unclear. Between the trimmed V and J ends, which lost 4 bases and 5 bases, there was a span of 21 bases. CDR3 length equals 16 residues. The germline V gene encodes CDR1 MNHEY and CDR2 SMNVEV (reference sequence). The CDR3 DNA follows: TGTGCCAGCAGTTCCCGGATCAACTTACTGTCCGACGAGCAGTACTTC. It yields the protein CASSSRINLLSDEQYF.